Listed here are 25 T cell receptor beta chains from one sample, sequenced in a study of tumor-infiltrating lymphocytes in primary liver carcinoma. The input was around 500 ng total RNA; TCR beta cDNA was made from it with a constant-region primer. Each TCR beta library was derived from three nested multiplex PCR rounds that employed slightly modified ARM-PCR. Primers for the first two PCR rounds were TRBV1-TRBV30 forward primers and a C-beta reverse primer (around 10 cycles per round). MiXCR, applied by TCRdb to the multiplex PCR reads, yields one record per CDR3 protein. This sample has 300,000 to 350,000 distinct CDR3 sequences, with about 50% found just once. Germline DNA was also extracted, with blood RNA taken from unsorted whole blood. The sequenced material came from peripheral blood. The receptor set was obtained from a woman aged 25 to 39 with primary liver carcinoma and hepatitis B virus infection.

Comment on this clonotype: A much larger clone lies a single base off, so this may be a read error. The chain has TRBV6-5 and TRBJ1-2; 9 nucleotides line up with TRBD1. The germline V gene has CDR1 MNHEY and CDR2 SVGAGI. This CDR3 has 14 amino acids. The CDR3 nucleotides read TGTGTCAGCAGTCGGGGACAGGGTAGCTATGGCTACACCTTC. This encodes CVSSRGQGSYGYTF.

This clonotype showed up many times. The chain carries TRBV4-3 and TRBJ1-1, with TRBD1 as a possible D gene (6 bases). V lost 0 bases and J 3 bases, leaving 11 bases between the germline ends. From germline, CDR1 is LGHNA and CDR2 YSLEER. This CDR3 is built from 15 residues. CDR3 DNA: TGCGCCAGCAGCCAAGACGGGGGCGGATACACTGAAGCTTTCTTT. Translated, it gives CASSQDGGGYTEAFF.

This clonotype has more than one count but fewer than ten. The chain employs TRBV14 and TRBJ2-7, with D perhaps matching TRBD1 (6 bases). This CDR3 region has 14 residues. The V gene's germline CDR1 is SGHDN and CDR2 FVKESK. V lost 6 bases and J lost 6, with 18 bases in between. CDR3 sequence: CASSQQEGVREQYF. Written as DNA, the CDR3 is TGTGCCAGCAGTCAGCAAGAGGGGGTCCGCGAGCAGTACTTC.

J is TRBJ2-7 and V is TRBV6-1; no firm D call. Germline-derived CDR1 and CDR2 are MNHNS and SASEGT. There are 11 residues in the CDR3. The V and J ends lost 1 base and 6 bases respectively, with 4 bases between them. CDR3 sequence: CASSEGFEQYF. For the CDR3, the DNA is TGTGCCAGCAGTGAAGGGTTCGAGCAGTACTTC.

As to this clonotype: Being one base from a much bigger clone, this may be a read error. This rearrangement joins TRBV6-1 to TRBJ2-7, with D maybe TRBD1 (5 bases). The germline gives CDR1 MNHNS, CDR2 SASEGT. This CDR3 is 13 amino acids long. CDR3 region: CASIRVNPYEHYF. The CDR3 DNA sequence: TGTGCCAGTATCAGGGTCAATCCCTACGAGCACTACTTC.

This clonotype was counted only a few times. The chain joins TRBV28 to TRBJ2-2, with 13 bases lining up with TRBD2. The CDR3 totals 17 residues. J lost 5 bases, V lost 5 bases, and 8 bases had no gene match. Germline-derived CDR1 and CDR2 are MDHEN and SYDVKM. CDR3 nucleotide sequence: TGTGCCAGCAGTCCCCCCGGACTAGCGGGAGCAACCGGGGAGCTGTTTTTT. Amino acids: CASSPPGLAGATGELFF.

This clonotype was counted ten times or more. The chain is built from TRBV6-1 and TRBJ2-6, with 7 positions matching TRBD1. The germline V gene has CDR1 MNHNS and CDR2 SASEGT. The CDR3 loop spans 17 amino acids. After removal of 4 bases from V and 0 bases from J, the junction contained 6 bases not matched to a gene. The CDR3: CASSGGTVTSGANVLTF. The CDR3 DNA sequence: TGTGCCAGCAGTGGGGGGACAGTTACCTCTGGGGCCAACGTCCTGACTTTC.

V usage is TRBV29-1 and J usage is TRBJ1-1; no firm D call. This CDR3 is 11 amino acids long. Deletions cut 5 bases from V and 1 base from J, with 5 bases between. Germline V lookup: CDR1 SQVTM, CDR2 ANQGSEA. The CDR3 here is CSVRENTEAFF. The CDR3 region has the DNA TGCAGCGTTCGAGAGAACACTGAAGCTTTCTTT.

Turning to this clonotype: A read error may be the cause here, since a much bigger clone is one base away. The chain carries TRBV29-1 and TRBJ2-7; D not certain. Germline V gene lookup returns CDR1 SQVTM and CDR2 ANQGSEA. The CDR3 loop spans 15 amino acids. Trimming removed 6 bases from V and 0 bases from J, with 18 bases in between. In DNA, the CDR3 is TGCAGCGTGCGAGCCAGGACGGAATTCTCCTACGAGCAGTACTTC. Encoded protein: CSVRARTEFSYEQYF.

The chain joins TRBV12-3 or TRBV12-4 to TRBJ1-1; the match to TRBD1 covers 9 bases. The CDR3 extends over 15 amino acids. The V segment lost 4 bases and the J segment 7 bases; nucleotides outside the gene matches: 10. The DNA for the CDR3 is TGTGCCAGCAGTTCCCCCTCGGGACAGGGAATTGAAGCTTTCTTT. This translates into CASSSPSGQGIEAFF.

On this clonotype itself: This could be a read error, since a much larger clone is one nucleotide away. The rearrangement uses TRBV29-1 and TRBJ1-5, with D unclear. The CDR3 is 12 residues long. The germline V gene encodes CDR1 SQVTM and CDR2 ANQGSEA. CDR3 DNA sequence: TGCGGCGCCGGGGAGAGAGATCAGCCCCAGCATTTT. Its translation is CGAGERDQPQHF.

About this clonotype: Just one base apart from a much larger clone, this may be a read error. In nucleotides, the CDR3 is TGTGCCAGCAGTTACCCGATGTGGGGGCTTGGGGCCAACGTCCTGACTTTC. It encodes CASSYPMWGLGANVLTF. The V call is TRBV6-2 or TRBV6-3, the J call TRBJ2-6, with a tentative D call TRBD1 (6 bases). In germline, CDR1 is MNHEY, CDR2 SVGEGT. The V gene lost 2 bases and the J gene lost 3 bases, with 14 bases spanning the gap. The CDR3 runs to 17 residues.

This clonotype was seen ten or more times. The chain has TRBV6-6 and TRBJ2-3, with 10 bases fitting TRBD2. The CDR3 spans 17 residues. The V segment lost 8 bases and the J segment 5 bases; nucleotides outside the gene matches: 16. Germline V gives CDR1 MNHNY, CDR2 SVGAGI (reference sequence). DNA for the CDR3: TGTGCCAGCCTACGAACTGGGGCTAGCGGGGGCCGAGATACGCAGTATTTT. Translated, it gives CASLRTGASGGRDTQYF.

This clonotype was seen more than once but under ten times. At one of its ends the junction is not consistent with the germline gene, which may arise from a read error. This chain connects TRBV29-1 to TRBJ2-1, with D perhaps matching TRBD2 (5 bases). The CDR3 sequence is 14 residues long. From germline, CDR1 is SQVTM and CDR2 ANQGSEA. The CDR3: CSASQSSPYNEQFF. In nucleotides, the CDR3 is TGTAGCGCATCCCAGAGTAGTCCGTACAATGAGCAGTTCTTC.

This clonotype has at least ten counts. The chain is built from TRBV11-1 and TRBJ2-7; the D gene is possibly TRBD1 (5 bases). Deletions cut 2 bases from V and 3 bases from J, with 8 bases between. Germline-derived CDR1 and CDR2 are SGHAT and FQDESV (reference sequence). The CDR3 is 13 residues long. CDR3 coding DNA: TGTGCCAGCAGCTTAAGGGGAATCTACGAGCAGTACTTC. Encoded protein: CASSLRGIYEQYF.

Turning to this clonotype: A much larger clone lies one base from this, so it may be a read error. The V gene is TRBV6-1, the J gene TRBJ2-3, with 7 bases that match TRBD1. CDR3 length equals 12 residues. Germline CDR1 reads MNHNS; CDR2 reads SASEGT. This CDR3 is CVTTGTTDTQYF. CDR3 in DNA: TGTGTCACGACAGGGACGACAGATACGCAGTATTTT.

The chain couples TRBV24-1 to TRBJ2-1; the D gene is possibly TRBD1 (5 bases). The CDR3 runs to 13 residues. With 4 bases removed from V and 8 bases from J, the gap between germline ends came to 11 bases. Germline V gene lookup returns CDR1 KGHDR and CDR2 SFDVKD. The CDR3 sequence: CATSESTAHEQFF. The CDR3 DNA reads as TGTGCCACCAGTGAATCGACAGCCCATGAGCAGTTCTTC.

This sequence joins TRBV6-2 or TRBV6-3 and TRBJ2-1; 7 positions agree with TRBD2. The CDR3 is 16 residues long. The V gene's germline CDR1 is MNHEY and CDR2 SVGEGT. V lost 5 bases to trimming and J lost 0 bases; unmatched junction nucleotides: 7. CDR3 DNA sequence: TGTGCCAGCAGTGGGGAAGCGGGACGCTCCTACAATGAGCAGTTCTTC. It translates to CASSGEAGRSYNEQFF.

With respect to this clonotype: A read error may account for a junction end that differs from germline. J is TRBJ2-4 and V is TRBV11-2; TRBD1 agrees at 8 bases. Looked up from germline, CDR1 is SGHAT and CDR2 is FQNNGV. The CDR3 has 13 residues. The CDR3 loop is CASSSGQGDIHYF. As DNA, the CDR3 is TGTGCCAGCAGTTCAGGACAGGGTGACATTCATTACTTC.

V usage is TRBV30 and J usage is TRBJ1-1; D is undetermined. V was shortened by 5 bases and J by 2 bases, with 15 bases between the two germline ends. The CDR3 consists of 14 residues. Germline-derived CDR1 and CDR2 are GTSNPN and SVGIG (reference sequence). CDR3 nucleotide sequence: TGTGCCTGGTCCTTACATCCTAGCAACACTGAAGCTTTCTTT. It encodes CAWSLHPSNTEAFF.

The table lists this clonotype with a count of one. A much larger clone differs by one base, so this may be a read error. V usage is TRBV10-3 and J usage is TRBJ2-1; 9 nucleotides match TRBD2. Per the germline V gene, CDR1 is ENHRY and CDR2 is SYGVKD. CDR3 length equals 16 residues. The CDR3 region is CAISAGGRAMYNERFF. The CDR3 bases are TGTGCCATCAGTGCTGGCGGGAGGGCCATGTACAATGAGCGGTTCTTC.

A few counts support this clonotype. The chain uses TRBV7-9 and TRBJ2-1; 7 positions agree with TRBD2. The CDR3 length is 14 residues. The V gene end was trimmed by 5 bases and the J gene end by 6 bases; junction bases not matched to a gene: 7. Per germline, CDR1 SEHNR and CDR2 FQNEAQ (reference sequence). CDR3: CASSRGGRGNEQFF. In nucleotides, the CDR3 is TGTGCCAGCAGCCGCGGGGGTAGAGGCAATGAGCAGTTCTTC. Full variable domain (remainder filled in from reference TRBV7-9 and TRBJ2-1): DTGVSQNPRHKITKRGQNVTFRCDPISEHNRLYWYRQTLGQGPEFLTYFQNEAQLEKSRLLSDRFSAERPKGSFSTLEIQRTEQGDSAMYLCASSRGGRGNEQFFGPGTRLTVL.

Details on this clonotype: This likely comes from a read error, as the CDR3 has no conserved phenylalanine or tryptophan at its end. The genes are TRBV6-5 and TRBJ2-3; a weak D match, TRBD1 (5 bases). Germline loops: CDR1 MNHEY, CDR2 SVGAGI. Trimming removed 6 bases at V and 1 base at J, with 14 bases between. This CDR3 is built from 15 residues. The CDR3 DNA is TGTGCCAGCAGCCCACCAGGGCCCCGCACAGATACGCAGTATTAT. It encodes CASSPPGPRTDTQYY.

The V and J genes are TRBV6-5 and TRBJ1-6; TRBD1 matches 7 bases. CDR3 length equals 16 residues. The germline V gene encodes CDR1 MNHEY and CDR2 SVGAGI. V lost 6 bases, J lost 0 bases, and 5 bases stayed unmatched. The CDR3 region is CASRPRDSSYNSPLHF. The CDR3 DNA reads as TGTGCCAGCAGGCCACGGGACAGCTCCTATAATTCACCCCTCCACTTT.

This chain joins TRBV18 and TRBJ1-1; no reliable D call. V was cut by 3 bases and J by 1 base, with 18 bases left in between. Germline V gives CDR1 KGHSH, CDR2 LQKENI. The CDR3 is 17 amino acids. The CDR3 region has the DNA TGTGCCAGCTCACCTCAATTGGGTTGGGGAGCGAACACTGAAGCTTTCTTT. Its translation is CASSPQLGWGANTEAFF.